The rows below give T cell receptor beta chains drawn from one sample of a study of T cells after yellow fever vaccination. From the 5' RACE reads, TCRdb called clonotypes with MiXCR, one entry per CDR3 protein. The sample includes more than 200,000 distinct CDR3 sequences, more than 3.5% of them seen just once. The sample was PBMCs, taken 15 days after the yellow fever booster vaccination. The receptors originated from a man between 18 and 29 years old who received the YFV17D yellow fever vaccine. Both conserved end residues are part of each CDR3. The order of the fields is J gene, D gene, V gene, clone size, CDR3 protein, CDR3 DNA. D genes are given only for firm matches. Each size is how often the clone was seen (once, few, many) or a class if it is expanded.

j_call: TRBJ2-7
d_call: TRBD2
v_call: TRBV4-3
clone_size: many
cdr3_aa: CASSQYRTSGSYEQYF
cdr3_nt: TGCGCCAGCAGCCAATATAGGACTAGCGGGTCGTACGAGCAGTACTTC

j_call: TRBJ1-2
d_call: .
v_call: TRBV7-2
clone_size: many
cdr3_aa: CASISPGGRGYTF
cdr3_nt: TGTGCCAGCATATCCCCCGGGGGAAGAGGCTACACCTTC

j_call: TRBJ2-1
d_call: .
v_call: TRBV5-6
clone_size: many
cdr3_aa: CASSFLSGSYNEQFF
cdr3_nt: TGTGCCAGCAGCTTCCTAAGCGGGTCTTACAATGAGCAGTTCTTC

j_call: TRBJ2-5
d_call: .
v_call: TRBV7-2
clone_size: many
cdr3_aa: CASSLAWGDGQYF
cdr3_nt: TGTGCCAGCAGCTTAGCGTGGGGAGATGGCCAGTACTTC

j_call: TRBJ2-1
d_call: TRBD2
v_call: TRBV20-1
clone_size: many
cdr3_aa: CSASPSSGGDNEQFF
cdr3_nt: TGCAGTGCTAGTCCGTCTAGCGGGGGAGACAATGAGCAGTTCTTC

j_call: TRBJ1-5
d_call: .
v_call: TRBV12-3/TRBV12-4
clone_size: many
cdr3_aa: CASRPTGNQPQHF
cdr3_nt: TGTGCCAGCAGGCCAACAGGGAATCAGCCCCAGCATTTT

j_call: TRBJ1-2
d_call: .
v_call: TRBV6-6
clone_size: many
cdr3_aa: CASSREDGDNYGYTF
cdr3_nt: TGTGCCAGCAGCCGTGAGGACGGGGATAACTATGGCTACACCTTC

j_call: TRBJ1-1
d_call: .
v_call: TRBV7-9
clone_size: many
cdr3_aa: CASSLSGGRNTEAFF
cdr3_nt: TGTGCCAGCAGCTTATCTGGCGGTAGGAACACTGAAGCTTTCTTT

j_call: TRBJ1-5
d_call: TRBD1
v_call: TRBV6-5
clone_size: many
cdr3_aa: CASSYGQGVQPQHF
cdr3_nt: TGTGCCAGCAGTTACGGTCAGGGGGTTCAGCCCCAGCATTTT

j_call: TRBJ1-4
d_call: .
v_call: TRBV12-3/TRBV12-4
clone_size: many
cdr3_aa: CASRPYGGRNEKLFF
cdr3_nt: TGTGCCAGCAGACCCTACGGGGGGAGGAATGAAAAACTGTTTTTT

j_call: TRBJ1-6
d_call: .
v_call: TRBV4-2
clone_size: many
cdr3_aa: CASSQHPGESYNSPLHF
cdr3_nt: TGTGCCAGCAGCCAACACCCCGGGGAATCCTATAATTCACCCCTCCACTTT

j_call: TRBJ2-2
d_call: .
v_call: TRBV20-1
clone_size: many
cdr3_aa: CGWTAANTGELFF
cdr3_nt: TGCGGATGGACAGCCGCGAACACCGGGGAGCTGTTTTTT

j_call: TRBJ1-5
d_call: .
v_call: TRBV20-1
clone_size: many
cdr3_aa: CSAETDSNQPQHF
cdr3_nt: TGCAGTGCCGAGACAGATAGCAATCAGCCCCAGCATTTT

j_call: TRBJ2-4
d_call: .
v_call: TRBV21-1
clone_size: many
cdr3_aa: CASSQQAHLGNIQYF
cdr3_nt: TGTGCCAGCAGCCAACAGGCCCACCTCGGAAACATTCAGTACTTC